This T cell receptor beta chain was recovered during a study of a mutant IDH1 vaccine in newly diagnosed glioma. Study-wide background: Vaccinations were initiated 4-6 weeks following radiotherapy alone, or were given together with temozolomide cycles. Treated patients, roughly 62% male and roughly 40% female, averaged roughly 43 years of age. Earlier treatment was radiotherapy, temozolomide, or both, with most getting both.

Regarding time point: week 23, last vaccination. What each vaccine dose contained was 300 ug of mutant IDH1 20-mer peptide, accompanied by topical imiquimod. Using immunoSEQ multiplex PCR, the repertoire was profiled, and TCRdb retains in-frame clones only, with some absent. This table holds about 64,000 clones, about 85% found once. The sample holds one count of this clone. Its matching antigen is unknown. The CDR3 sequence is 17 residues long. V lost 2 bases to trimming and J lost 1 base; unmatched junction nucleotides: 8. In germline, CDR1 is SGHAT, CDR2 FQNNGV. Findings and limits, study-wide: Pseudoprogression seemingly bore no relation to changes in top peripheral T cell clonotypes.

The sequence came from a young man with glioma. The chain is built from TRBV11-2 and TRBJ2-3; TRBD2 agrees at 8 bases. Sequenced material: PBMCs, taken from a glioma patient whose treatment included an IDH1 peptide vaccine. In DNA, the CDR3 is TGTGCCAGCAGCTTAAGCTTTAGCGGGGTAGGCACAGATACGCAGTATTTT. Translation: CASSLSFSGVGTDTQYF.